This is a list of T cell receptor beta chains from one sample in a study of cytomegalovirus exposure and HLA in healthy donors. TCRdb's table, derived via immunoSEQ multiplex PCR, lists solely in-frame clones and lacks some. The table shows about 56,000 clones, with about 92% occurring only once. The sequenced sample was PBMCs. The receptors stem from a man aged 18 to 30 in good health and CMV-seronegative. Each CDR3 is given with its conserved first and last residue. D genes are given only for firm matches. Only some rows state a clone size, as once, few, many or a class for expanded clones.

CDR3	DNA	length	D	V	J	size
CASSQAWVAYNEQFF	TGCGCCAGCAGCCAAGCGTGGGTAGCGTACAATGAGCAGTTCTTC	15	.	TRBV4-3	TRBJ2-1	.
CSVVAYEQYF	TGCAGCGTTGTAGCCTACGAGCAGTACTTC	10	.	TRBV29-1	TRBJ2-7	few
CATKKQGSSYEQYF	TGTGCCACAAAAAAACAGGGCAGCTCCTACGAGCAGTACTTC	14	.	TRBV28	TRBJ2-7	.
CASSKQRYSNQPQHF	TGTGCCAGCAGTAAACAGAGATATAGCAATCAGCCCCAGCATTTT	15	.	TRBV28	TRBJ1-5	.
CASSWSSSPDTQYF	TGTGCCAGCAGCTGGTCTAGCTCCCCAGATACGCAGTATTTT	14	.	TRBV7-2	TRBJ2-3	.
CASSEGQGTGELFF	TGTGCCAGCAGTGAGGGACAGGGCACCGGGGAGCTGTTTTTT	14	TRBD1	TRBV6-4	TRBJ2-2	.
CASSVTSGTTDTQYF	TGTGCCAGCAGCGTGACTAGCGGTACCACAGATACGCAGTATTTT	15	TRBD2	TRBV9	TRBJ2-3	.
CASSFLAVESGRVAKNIQYF	TGTGCCAGCAGTTTTCTAGCGGTCGAGAGCGGGAGGGTGGCAAAAAACATTCAGTACTTC	20	TRBD2	TRBV28	TRBJ2-4	.
CASSGDRGYNEQFF	TGTGCCAGCAGCGGTGACAGGGGTTACAATGAGCAGTTCTTC	14	TRBD1	TRBV27	TRBJ2-1	.
CSVVASGRAFPTGELFF	TGCAGCGTGGTGGCTAGCGGGAGGGCCTTTCCGACCGGGGAGCTGTTTTTT	17	TRBD2	TRBV29-1	TRBJ2-2	.
CASSLNSGTYSNQPQHF	TGTGCCAGCAGCTTAAATTCCGGGACATATAGCAATCAGCCCCAGCATTTT	17	.	TRBV7-2	TRBJ1-5	.
CASRPSDRIYGYTF	TGTGCCAGCAGACCCTCGGACAGGATCTATGGCTACACCTTC	14	TRBD1	TRBV28	TRBJ1-2	.
CASSGKTSGNSYEQYF	TGTGCCAGCTCGGGAAAGACTAGCGGGAATTCCTACGAGCAGTACTTC	16	TRBD2	TRBV18	TRBJ2-7	few
CASSPGVNTEAFF	TGTGCCAGCTCACCTGGAGTGAACACTGAAGCTTTCTTT	13	.	TRBV18	TRBJ1-1	.
CASSVDPGAGDTDTQYF	TGTGCCAGCAGCGTAGACCCCGGGGCGGGAGACACAGATACGCAGTATTTT	17	TRBD2	TRBV9	TRBJ2-3	.
CASSLVFFGKSYEQYF	TGTGCCAGCAGCTTAGTTTTTTTCGGTAAATCCTACGAGCAGTACTTC	16	.	TRBV11-3	TRBJ2-7	.
CASSQGQAEETQYF	TGCGCCAGCAGCCAGGGTCAGGCAGAAGAGACCCAGTACTTC	14	.	TRBV4-1	TRBJ2-5	.
CASSLGGTLRETQYF	TGTGCCAGCAGCTTAGGTGGGACATTGCGAGAGACCCAGTACTTC	15	.	TRBV7-9	TRBJ2-5	few